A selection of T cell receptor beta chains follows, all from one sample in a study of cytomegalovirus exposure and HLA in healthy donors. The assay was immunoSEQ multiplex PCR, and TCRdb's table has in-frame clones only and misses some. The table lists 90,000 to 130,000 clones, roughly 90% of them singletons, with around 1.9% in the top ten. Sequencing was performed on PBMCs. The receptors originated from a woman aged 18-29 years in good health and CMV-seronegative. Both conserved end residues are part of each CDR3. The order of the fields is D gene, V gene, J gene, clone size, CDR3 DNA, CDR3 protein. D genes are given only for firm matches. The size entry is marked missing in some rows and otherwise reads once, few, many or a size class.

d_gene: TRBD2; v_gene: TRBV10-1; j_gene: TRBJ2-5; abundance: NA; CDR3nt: TGCGCCAGCAGTGAGTCGACATGGGGAGGGGAGACCCAGTACTTC; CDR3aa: CASSESTWGGETQYF
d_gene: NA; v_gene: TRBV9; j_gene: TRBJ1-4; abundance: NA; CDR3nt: TGTGCCAGCTCGGGGACAACTAATGAAAAACTGTTTTTT; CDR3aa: CASSGTTNEKLFF
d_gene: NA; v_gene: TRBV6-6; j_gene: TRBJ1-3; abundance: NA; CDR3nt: TGTGCCAGCAGTTACTCACAGATTCAAGGAAACACCATATATTTT; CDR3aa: CASSYSQIQGNTIYF
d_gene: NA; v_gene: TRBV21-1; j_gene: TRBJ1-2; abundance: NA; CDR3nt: TGTGCCAGCAGCAAGCCTGGACAGGGTACGAGTGGGATATGGGGCTACACCTTC; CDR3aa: CASSKPGQGTSGIWGYTF
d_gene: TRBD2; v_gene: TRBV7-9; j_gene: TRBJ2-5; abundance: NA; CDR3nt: TGTGCCAGCAGCTCCTCGGGTCGGGGGGTGTTTGCAGAGACCCAGTACTTC; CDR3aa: CASSSSGRGVFAETQYF
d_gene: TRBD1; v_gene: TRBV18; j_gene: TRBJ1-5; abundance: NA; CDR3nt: TGTGCCAGCTCATCCGGGACAGCTCATAGCAATCAGCCCCAGCATTTT; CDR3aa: CASSSGTAHSNQPQHF
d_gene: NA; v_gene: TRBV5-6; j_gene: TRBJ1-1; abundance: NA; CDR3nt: TGTGCCAGCAGCTTGCGGATCTACAGTAACACTGAAGCTTTCTTT; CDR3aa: CASSLRIYSNTEAFF
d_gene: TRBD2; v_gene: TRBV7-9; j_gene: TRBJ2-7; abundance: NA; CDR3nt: TGTGCCAGCAGCTCGACTAGCGGGGTCCACGAGCAGTACTTC; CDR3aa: CASSSTSGVHEQYF
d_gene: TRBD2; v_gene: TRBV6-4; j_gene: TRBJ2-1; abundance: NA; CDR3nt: TGTGCCAGCAGTGACTTGCGGGAGGGCCCCCTCAATGAGCAGTTCTTC; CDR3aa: CASSDLREGPLNEQFF
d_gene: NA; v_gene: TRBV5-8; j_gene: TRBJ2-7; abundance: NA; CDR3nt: TGTGCCAGCAGTCTACAGGGTGGAAGCTCCTACGAGCAGTACTTC; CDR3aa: CASSLQGGSSYEQYF
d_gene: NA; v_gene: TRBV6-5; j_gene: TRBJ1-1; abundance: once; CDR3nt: TGTGCCAGCAGTTACTTAGGGAGTTACACTGAAGCTTTCTTT; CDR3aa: CASSYLGSYTEAFF
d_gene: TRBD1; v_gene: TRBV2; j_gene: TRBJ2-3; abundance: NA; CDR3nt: TGTGCCAGCACCACAGGGGGCTCAGATACGCAGTATTTT; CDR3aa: CASTTGGSDTQYF
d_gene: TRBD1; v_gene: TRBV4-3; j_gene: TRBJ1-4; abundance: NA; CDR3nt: TGCGCCAGCAGCCAAGATTATGGGGACAGGGTTAATGAAAAACTGTTTTTT; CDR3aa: CASSQDYGDRVNEKLFF
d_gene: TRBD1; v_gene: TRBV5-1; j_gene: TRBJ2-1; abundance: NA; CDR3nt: TGCGCCAGCAGAAGACAGGGAAGAAGCTACAATGAGCAGTTCTTC; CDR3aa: CASRRQGRSYNEQFF
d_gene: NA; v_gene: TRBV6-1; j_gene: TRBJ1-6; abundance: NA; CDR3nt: TGTGCCAGCAATGTCAGAAGTTCACCCCTCCACTTT; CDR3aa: CASNVRSSPLHF
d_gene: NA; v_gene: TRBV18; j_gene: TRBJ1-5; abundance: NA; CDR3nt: TGTGCCAGCTCACCCCCGGATCAGCCCCAGCATTTT; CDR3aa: CASSPPDQPQHF
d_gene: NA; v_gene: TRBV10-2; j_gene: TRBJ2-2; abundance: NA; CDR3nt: TGCGCCAGCCGGCGGGCCACGAACACCGGGGAGCTGTTTTTT; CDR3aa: CASRRATNTGELFF
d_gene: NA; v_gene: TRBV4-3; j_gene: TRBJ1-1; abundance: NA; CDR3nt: TGCGCCAGCAGCCAAGAAGCGGGCACTGAAGCTTTCTTT; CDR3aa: CASSQEAGTEAFF
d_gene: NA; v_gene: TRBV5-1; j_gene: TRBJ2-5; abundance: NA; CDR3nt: TGCGCCAGCAGCTTGTCGGGATTCCAAGAGACCCAGTACTTC; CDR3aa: CASSLSGFQETQYF
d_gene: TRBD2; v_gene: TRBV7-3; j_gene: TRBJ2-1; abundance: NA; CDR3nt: TGTGCCAGCTCCCCCAGGGGGGGACTAGCTTCTTACAATGAGCAGTTCTTC; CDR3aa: CASSPRGGLASYNEQFF
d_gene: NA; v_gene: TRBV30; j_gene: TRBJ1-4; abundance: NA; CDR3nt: TGTGCCTGGACTCGTCAACAGGGTGAAAAACTGTTTTTT; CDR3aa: CAWTRQQGEKLFF
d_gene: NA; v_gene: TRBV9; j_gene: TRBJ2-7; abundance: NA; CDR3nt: TGTGCCAGCAGCGCCCAGGGGGGAGACGAGCAGTACTTC; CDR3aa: CASSAQGGDEQYF
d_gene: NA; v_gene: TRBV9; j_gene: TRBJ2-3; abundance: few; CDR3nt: TGTGCCAGCAGTGGGAGTGGAAGGGCCCTGGATACGCAGTATTTT; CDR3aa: CASSGSGRALDTQYF
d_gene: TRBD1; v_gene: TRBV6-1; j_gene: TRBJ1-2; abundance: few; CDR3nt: TGTGCCAGCAGTGAAGAGGGCAGGGGGCGCCTCTATGGCTACACCTTC; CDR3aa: CASSEEGRGRLYGYTF
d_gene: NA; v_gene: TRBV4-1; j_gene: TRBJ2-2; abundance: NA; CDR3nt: TGCGCCAGCAGCCCACGGAGGACGAACACCGGGGAGCTGTTTTTT; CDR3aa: CASSPRRTNTGELFF
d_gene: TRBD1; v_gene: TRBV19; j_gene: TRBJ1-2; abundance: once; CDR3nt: TGTGCCAGTAGTCCGGGACAGTCACCGCGGTACTATGGCTACACCTTC; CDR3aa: CASSPGQSPRYYGYTF
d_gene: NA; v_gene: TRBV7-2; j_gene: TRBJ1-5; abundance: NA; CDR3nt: TGTGCCAGCAGCTTAGGGGGACTGACCAATCAGCCCCAGCATTTT; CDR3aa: CASSLGGLTNQPQHF
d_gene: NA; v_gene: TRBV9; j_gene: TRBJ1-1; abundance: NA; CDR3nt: TGTGCCAGCAGCCAATCTACAGATATGAACACTGAAGCTTTCTTT; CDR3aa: CASSQSTDMNTEAFF
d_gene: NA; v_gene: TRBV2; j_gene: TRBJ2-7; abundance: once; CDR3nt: TGTGCCAGCAGGGCCCCCCAGAGGACATTACGATCCTACGAGCAGTACTTC; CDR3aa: CASRAPQRTLRSYEQYF
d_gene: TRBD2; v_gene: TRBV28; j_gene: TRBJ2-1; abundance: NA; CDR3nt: TGTGCCAGCCGGGACCCCAGCGGGAGCTCCTACAATGAGCAGTTCTTC; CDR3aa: CASRDPSGSSYNEQFF
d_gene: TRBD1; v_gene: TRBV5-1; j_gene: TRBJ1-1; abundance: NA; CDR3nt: TGCGCCAGCAGCTTGGGAGGGGGCAACACTGAAGCTTTCTTT; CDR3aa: CASSLGGGNTEAFF
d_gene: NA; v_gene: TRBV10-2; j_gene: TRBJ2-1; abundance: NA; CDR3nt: TGCGCCAGCAGTGAGTATGGCGGGGTCTACAATGAGCAGTTCTTC; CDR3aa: CASSEYGGVYNEQFF
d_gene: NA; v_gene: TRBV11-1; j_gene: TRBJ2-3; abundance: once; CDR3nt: TGTGCCAGCAGCTTAAACAGAGGCACAGATACGCAGTATTTT; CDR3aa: CASSLNRGTDTQYF
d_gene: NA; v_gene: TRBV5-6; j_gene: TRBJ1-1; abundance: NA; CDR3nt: TGTGCCAGCAGCCCCCAGCGGGGGGGTGGGACTGAAGCTTTCTTT; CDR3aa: CASSPQRGGGTEAFF
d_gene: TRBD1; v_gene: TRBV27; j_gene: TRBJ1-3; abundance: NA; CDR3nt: TGTGCCAGCAGCTTACAGGGGTACGGAAACACCATATATTTT; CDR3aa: CASSLQGYGNTIYF
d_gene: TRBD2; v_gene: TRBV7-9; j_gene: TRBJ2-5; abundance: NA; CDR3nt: TGTGCCAGCAGCTTATTAGCGGGAGGTGGAGAGACCCAGTACTTC; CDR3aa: CASSLLAGGGETQYF
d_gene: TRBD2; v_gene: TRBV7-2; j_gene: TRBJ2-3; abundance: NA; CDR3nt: TGTGCCAGCAGCTTAATCTTAGCGGGGGCCATTCTTAGCACAGATACGCAGTATTTT; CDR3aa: CASSLILAGAILSTDTQYF
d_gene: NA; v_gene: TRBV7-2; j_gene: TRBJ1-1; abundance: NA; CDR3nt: TGTGCCAGCAGCTTAGGAGGCAGTAACACTGAAGCTTTCTTT; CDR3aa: CASSLGGSNTEAFF
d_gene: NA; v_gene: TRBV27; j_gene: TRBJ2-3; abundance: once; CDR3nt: TGTGCCAGCAGTTTATCAGGGGGAAGCACAGATACGCAGTATTTT; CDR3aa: CASSLSGGSTDTQYF
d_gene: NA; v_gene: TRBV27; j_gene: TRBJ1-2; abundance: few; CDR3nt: TGTGCCAGCAGTCCGGACAGTCTGAATTATGGCTACACCTTC; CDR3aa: CASSPDSLNYGYTF
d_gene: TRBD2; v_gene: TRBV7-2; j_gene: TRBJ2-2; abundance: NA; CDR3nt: TGTGCCAGCAGACCAGGGAGCCGACTAGCGTCCGGGGAGCTGTTTTTT; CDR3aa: CASRPGSRLASGELFF
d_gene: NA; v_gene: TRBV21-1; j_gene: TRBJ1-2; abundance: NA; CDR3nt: TGTGCCAGCAGCAGAAAGGAGGGGGACAGAACCTATGGCTACACCTTC; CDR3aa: CASSRKEGDRTYGYTF
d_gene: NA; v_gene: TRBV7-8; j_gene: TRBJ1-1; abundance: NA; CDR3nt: TGTGCCAGCAGCCAATCGTGGTGGGCTGAGAACACTGAAGCTTTCTTT; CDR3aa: CASSQSWWAENTEAFF
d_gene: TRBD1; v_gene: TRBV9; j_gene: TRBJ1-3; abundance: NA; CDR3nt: TGTGCCAGCAGCTCCCGACAGGGACTCTCTGGAAACACCATATATTTT; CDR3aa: CASSSRQGLSGNTIYF
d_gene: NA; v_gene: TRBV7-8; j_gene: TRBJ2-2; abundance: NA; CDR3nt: TGTGCCAGCAGCCTCAATACCCCAGGCACCGGGGAGCTGTTTTTT; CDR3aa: CASSLNTPGTGELFF
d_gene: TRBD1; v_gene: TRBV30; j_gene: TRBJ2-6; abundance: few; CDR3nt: TGTGCCTGGAGTGCTCTGGGACAGGGAGGCTCTGGGGCCAACGTCCTGACTTTC; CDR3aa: CAWSALGQGGSGANVLTF
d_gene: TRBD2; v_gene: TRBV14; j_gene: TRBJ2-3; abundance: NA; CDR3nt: TGTGCCAGCAGCCAAAGATCGACTAGCGGAACAGATACGCAGTATTTT; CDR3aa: CASSQRSTSGTDTQYF
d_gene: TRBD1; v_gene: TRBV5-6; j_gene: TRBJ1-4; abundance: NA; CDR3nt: TGTGCCAGCAGCCTCTGGTCATCCGGGACAGCGTTT; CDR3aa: CASSLWSSGTAF
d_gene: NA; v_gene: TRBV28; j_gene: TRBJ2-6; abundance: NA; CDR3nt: TGTGCCAGCAGTTTCCCCCAACTCTCTGGGGCCAACGTCCTGACTTTC; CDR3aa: CASSFPQLSGANVLTF
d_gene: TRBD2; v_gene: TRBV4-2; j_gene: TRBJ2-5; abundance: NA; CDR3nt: TGTGCCAGCAGCCAAGGAGGGACTAGCGGGGGGGCCGGGGAGACCCAGTACTTC; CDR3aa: CASSQGGTSGGAGETQYF
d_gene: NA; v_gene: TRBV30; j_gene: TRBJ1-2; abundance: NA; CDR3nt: TGTGCCTGGAGTAACACCTATGGCTACACCTTC; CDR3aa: CAWSNTYGYTF
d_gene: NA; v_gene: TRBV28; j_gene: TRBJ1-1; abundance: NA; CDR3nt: TGTGCCAGCGTAGAAACTGAAGCTTTCTTT; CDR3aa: CASVETEAFF
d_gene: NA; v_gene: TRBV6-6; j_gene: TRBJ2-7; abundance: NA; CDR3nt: TGTGCCAGCAGTAACGGACAGTCCCGCTCCTACGAGCAGTACTTC; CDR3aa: CASSNGQSRSYEQYF